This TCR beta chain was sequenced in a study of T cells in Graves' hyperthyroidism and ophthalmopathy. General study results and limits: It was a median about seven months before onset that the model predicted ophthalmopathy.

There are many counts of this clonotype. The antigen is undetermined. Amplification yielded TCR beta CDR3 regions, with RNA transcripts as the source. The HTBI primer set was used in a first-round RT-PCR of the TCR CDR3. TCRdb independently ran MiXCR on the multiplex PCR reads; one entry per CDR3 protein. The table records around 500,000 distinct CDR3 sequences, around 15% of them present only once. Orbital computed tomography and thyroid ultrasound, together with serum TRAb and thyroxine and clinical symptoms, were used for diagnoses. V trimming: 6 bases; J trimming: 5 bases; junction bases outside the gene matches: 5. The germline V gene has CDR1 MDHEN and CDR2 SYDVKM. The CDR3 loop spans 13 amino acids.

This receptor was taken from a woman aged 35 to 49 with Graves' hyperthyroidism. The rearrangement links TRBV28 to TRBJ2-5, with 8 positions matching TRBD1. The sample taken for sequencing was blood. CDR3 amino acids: CASRQGGSETQYF. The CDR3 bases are TGTGCCAGCAGACAGGGGGGTAGCGAGACCCAGTACTTC.